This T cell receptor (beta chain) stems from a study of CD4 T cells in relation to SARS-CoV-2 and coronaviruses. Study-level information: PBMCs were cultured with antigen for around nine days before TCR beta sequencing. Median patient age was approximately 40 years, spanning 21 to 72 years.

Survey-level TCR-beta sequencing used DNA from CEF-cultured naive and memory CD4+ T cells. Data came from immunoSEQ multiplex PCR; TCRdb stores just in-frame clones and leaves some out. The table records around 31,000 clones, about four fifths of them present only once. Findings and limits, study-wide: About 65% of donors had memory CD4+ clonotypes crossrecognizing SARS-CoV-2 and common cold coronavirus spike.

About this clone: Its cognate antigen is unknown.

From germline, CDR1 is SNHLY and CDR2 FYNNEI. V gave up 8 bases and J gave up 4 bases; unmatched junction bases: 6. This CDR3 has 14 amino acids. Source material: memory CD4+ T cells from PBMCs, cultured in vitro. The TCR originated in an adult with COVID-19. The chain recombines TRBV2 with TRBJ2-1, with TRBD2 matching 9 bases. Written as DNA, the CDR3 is TGTGCCAGCGAGTCTAGCGGGGATTACAATGAGCAGTTCTTC. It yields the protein CASESSGDYNEQFF.